Below, 29 T cell receptor beta chains from the same sample are listed, as sequenced in a study of blood T cells in healthy people across ages. Primed by a sample-barcoded 5' primer and a J-beta primer mix, a second PCR proceeded for about 6 to 11 cycles. Each CDR3 protein is one row after TCRdb ran MiXCR on the 5' RACE reads. This sample has around 1,800,000 distinct CDR3 sequences, with about two fifths found just once. Sequenced input: blood. These receptors originate from a human donor in good health.

The chain is built from TRBV29-1 and TRBJ2-3; TRBD1 agrees at 9 bases. After removal of 8 bases from V and 6 bases from J, the junction contained 12 bases not matched to a gene. Looked up from germline, CDR1 is SQVTM and CDR2 is ANQGSEA. The CDR3 has 14 residues. For the CDR3, the DNA is TGCAGCTCACTTCCGGGACAGGGAGGCGATACGCAGTATTTT. Translation: CSSLPGQGGDTQYF.

This clonotype appeared many times. This rearrangement joins TRBV7-2 to TRBJ2-7, with D possibly matching TRBD1 (7 bases). V was pared by 0 bases and J by 5 bases, with 14 bases between. The CDR3 runs to 15 residues. Germline values: CDR1 SGHTA, CDR2 FQGNSA. CDR3 loop: CASSLAAGGGNEQYF. For the CDR3, the DNA is TGTGCCAGCAGCTTAGCCGCAGGGGGAGGCAACGAGCAGTACTTC.

This clonotype was counted between two and nine times. This chain links TRBV7-9 with TRBJ1-2; TRBD1 agrees at 8 bases. This CDR3 comprises 14 residues. The J segment lost 2 bases and the V segment lost 4 bases, leaving 3 bases of the junction unmatched. Germline V gene lookup returns CDR1 SEHNR and CDR2 FQNEAQ (reference sequence). The CDR3 loop reads CASSSGGWNYGYTF. The DNA of the CDR3 is TGTGCCAGCAGCTCAGGGGGCTGGAACTATGGCTACACCTTC.

The chain uses TRBV27 and TRBJ2-7; 14 bases align to TRBD2. The CDR3 contains 16 residues. After removal of 5 bases from V and 2 bases from J, the junction contained 5 bases not matched to a gene. Germline CDR1 is MNHEY and CDR2 is SMNVEV (reference sequence). DNA for the CDR3: TGTGCCAGCAGTCCGGGACTAGCGGGGGTACCCTACGAGCAGTACTTC. It translates to CASSPGLAGVPYEQYF.

This clonotype appeared many times. The chain carries TRBV20-1 and TRBJ2-7; maybe TRBD2 (5 bases). The CDR3 is made up of 13 amino acids. The germline V gene has CDR1 DFQATT and CDR2 SNEGSKA (reference sequence). Deletions cut 6 bases from V and 2 bases from J, with 14 bases between. Here the CDR3 DNA reads TGCAGTGCCGCCGGAGGTTGGGCCTACGAGCAGTACTTC. The encoded protein is CSAAGGWAYEQYF.

CDR3 amino acids: CASSPQGTAYEQYF. The CDR3 DNA sequence: TGTGCCAGCAGTCCACAGGGGACTGCTTACGAGCAGTACTTC. The chain employs TRBV27 and TRBJ2-7, with a weak D call TRBD1 (7 bases). The CDR3 is 14 residues long. Trimming cost V 5 bases and J 4 bases, with 15 bases left between them. The germline V gene has CDR1 MNHEY and CDR2 SMNVEV (reference sequence).

In its sample, this clonotype was seen many times. One end of the junction varies from germline; a read error may be responsible. This rearrangement joins TRBV5-5 to TRBJ2-1, with 7 bases aligning to TRBD2. The CDR3 has 15 amino acids. Germline loops: CDR1 SGHKS, CDR2 YYEKEE (reference sequence). CDR3 amino acids: CASSLGSGVYNEQFF. CDR3 bases: TGCGCCAGCAGCCTAGGGAGCGGGGTTTACAATGAGCAGTTCTTC.

The CDR3 sequence is CASVGEGGYTF. CDR3 coding DNA: TGTGCCAGCGTCGGGGAGGGGGGCTACACCTTC. V is TRBV7-9 and J is TRBJ1-2, with D possibly matching TRBD1 (5 bases). This CDR3 spans 11 amino acids. V gave up 8 bases and J gave up 8 bases, with 12 bases separating them. In germline, CDR1 is SEHNR, CDR2 FQNEAQ (reference sequence).

The chain uses TRBV3-1 and TRBJ1-1; D ambiguous. This CDR3 contains 13 residues. CDR1 LGHDT and CDR2 YNNKEL come from the germline V gene (reference sequence). The V end lost 3 bases, the J end lost 5 bases, and 10 bases lay between the germline ends. The CDR3 DNA reads TGTGCCAGCAGCCATGGGTCACCAACTGAAGCTTTCTTT. It specifies CASSHGSPTEAFF.

The gene calls are TRBV7-2 and TRBJ1-2; TRBD1 might be the D (6 bases). V shed 3 bases and J shed 7 bases, with 12 bases lying between them. This CDR3 contains 13 residues. From germline, CDR1 is SGHTA and CDR2 FQGNSA. The CDR3 region has the DNA TGTGCCAGCAGCTTTACAGGGAGCTTTGGCTACACCTTC. This encodes CASSFTGSFGYTF.

The chain has TRBV28 and TRBJ1-1; D unresolved. Germline CDR1 reads MDHEN; CDR2 reads SYDVKM. This CDR3 has 13 residues. Trimming shortened V by 7 bases and J by 5 bases, and 14 bases separated the two germline ends. The CDR3 loop is CASTRGGRTEAFF. The CDR3 DNA sequence: TGTGCCAGCACACGTGGTGGTCGGACTGAAGCTTTCTTT.

The chain combines TRBV10-3 with TRBJ2-7, with 13 positions matching TRBD2. V was pared by 8 bases and J by 5 bases, with 15 bases of the junction left unmatched. The germline V gene has CDR1 ENHRY and CDR2 SYGVKD. The CDR3 totals 17 residues. CDR3 in amino acids: CAIAPRVTSGGAHEQYF. The CDR3, as DNA: TGTGCCATCGCCCCCCGCGTTACTAGCGGGGGGGCCCACGAGCAGTACTTC.

This chain connects TRBV15 to TRBJ1-3; TRBD1 is a possible D gene (5 bases). Germline values: CDR1 LNHNV, CDR2 YYDKDF (reference sequence). Trimming cost V 5 bases and J 2 bases, with 13 bases left between them. The CDR3 runs 15 residues. Here the CDR3 reads CATSGDSLPGNTIYF. The CDR3 DNA sequence: TGTGCCACCAGCGGCGACAGTTTACCTGGAAACACCATATATTTT.

This clonotype has just a few counts. The genes are TRBV2 and TRBJ2-3, with D possibly being TRBD1 (6 bases). Germline V gene data show CDR1 as SNHLY and CDR2 as FYNNEI. V lost 3 bases and J 2 bases, leaving 9 bases between the germline ends. This CDR3 contains 14 residues. The CDR3 DNA reads as TGTGCCAGCAGTGATCCAGGGGACACAGATACGCAGTATTTT. Its translation is CASSDPGDTDTQYF.

This clonotype was seen a few times. V is TRBV3-1 and J is TRBJ1-2; 11 positions agree with TRBD1. The J segment lost 6 bases and the V segment lost 5 bases, leaving 5 bases of the junction unmatched. CDR3 length equals 14 residues. Per the germline V gene, CDR1 is LGHDT and CDR2 is YNNKEL (reference sequence). The CDR3 spells CASSSWTGGHGYTF. CDR3 coding DNA: TGTGCCAGCAGCTCATGGACAGGGGGCCATGGCTACACCTTC.

The chain links TRBV5-1 to TRBJ2-1; tentative D call: TRBD2 (7 bases). Trimming took 4 bases from V and 6 from J, leaving 20 bases between them. The CDR3 loop spans 16 amino acids. Germline lookup yields CDR1 SGHRS and CDR2 YFSETQ. The CDR3 sequence is CASSRIGGGPANEQFF. For the CDR3, the DNA is TGCGCCAGCAGCAGAATAGGGGGGGGGCCGGCCAATGAGCAGTTCTTC.

A few counts support this clonotype. The genes are TRBV7-6 and TRBJ2-5; D might be TRBD1 (6 bases). CDR1 and CDR2 from the germline V gene are SGHVS and FNYEAQ. V shed 5 bases and J shed 1 base, with 14 bases lying between them. The CDR3 spans 15 residues. CDR3 protein: CASSPSPGAQETQYF. CDR3 sequence (DNA): TGTGCCAGCAGCCCTAGTCCAGGGGCCCAAGAGACCCAGTACTTC.

This sequence joins TRBV12-3 or TRBV12-4 and TRBJ1-6, with 7 bases matching TRBD1. The V and J ends lost 2 bases and 7 bases, in that order; junction bases with no gene match: 5. The CDR3 contains 15 residues. Here the CDR3 DNA reads TGTGCCAGCAGTTTAATGGGACAGCTGAATTCACCCCTCCACTTT. Protein product: CASSLMGQLNSPLHF.

The chain is built from TRBV9 and TRBJ1-1; D may be TRBD1 (6 bases). The CDR3 covers 16 residues. Trimming cost V 2 bases and J 0 bases, with 14 bases left between them. Germline V gene lookup returns CDR1 SGDLS and CDR2 YYNGEE. The CDR3 spells CASSVGDTSLNTEAFF. DNA of the CDR3: TGTGCCAGCAGCGTGGGGGACACTTCCCTGAACACTGAAGCTTTCTTT.

There are a few counts of this clonotype. This chain connects TRBV12-3 or TRBV12-4 to TRBJ2-1, with 14 bases fitting TRBD2. The junction had 1 base not matched to a gene; V was cut back by 6 bases and J by 6 bases. The CDR3 spans 14 residues. The CDR3 reads CASRTSGGANEQFF. CDR3 bases: TGTGCCAGCAGGACTAGCGGGGGGGCCAATGAGCAGTTCTTC.

V usage is TRBV6-6 and J usage is TRBJ1-1; D is uncertain. CDR1 and CDR2 from the germline V gene are MNHNY and SVGAGI (reference sequence). V was trimmed by 1 base and J by 5 bases, leaving 8 bases between them. The CDR3 sequence is 13 residues long. CDR3 protein: CASSYLDGTEAFF. For the CDR3, the DNA is TGTGCCAGCAGTTACTTAGACGGGACTGAAGCTTTCTTT.

This clonotype has only a few counts. V and J are TRBV15 and TRBJ2-7; no firm D call. The CDR3 length is 14 residues. The germline V gene has CDR1 LNHNV and CDR2 YYDKDF (reference sequence). V lost 1 base and J 5 bases, leaving 12 bases between the germline ends. Here the CDR3 reads CATSRGGISDEQYF. In DNA form, the CDR3 reads TGTGCCACCAGCAGAGGTGGGATTTCCGACGAGCAGTACTTC.

This clonotype turned up a few times. The rearrangement joins TRBV6-5 to TRBJ1-1, with 9 bases that match TRBD1. J lost 2 bases, V lost 9 bases, and 4 bases had no gene match. CDR1 and CDR2 (germline): MNHEY, SVGAGI. The CDR3 is 13 amino acids. The CDR3 sequence is CASRTGDNTEAFF. The CDR3 DNA is TGTGCCAGTAGGACAGGGGACAACACTGAAGCTTTCTTT.

The gene calls are TRBV29-1 and TRBJ2-5; 8 bases match TRBD2. The V gene end was trimmed by 4 bases and the J gene end by 4 bases; junction bases not matched to a gene: 8. From germline, CDR1 is SQVTM and CDR2 ANQGSEA. CDR3 length: 14 amino acids. CDR3 DNA: TGCAGCGTTGGGGCGGGGGGCGAGGGAGAGACCCAGTACTTC. Protein product: CSVGAGGEGETQYF.

The chain joins TRBV20-1 to TRBJ2-1; D is uncertain. Germline V gene data show CDR1 as DFQATT and CDR2 as SNEGSKA (reference sequence). This CDR3 has 11 residues. The V end lost 7 bases, the J end lost 3 bases, and 7 bases lay between the germline ends. CDR3 bases: TGCAGTGGGATGTACTACAATGAGCAGTTCTTC. Protein product: CSGMYYNEQFF.

In the case of this clonotype: A much more abundant neighbour one base away suggests this may be a read error. The V gene is TRBV29-1, the J gene TRBJ2-6; D gene uncertain. V was trimmed by 5 bases and J by 0 bases, leaving 5 bases between them. Germline V gene data show CDR1 as SQVTM and CDR2 as ANQGSEA. This CDR3 has 13 residues. The CDR3 DNA reads as TGCAGCGTTACAGTCTCTGGGGCCAACGTCCTGACTTTC. Protein sequence: CSVTVSGANVLTF. Using reference TRBV29-1 and TRBJ2-6 for the parts outside the CDR3, the full variable domain is SAVISQKPSRDICQRGTSLTIQCQVDSQVTMMFWYRQQPGQSLTLIATANQGSEATYESGFVIDKFPISRPNLTFSTLTVSNMSPEDSSIYLCSVTVSGANVLTFGAGSRLTVL.

This chain links TRBV12-5 with TRBJ2-3, with TRBD1 matching over 7 bases. V was clipped by 2 bases and J by 3 bases; unmatched bases: 5. CDR1 is LGHNT and CDR2 is FRNRAP in the germline V gene. The CDR3 loop spans 15 amino acids. DNA for the CDR3: TGTGCTAGTGGTTTGTTGGGACAGAGGACAGATACGCAGTATTTT. It specifies CASGLLGQRTDTQYF.

Details on this clonotype: The junction departs from germline at one end; a sequencing error may be responsible. The chain joins TRBV3-1 to TRBJ2-7; D perhaps matches TRBD1 (5 bases). The germline gives CDR1 LGHDT, CDR2 YNNKEL (reference sequence). The CDR3 has 15 amino acids. CDR3 sequence (DNA): TGTGCCAGCAGCCAATCATACAGGATCTCCTACGAGCAGGACTTC. Translation gives CASSQSYRISYEQDF.

In this sample, this clonotype turned up many times. This chain uses TRBV7-3 with TRBJ2-3; TRBD2 aligns across 11 bases. From germline, CDR1 is SGHTA and CDR2 FQGTGA. CDR3 length: 16 amino acids. V was clipped by 5 bases and J by 5 bases; unmatched bases: 9. In DNA, the CDR3 is TGTGCCAGCAGCCGCGGGACTAGCGGTTTCTTAGATACGCAGTATTTT. Its protein product is CASSRGTSGFLDTQYF.